The rows below give T cell receptor beta chains drawn from one sample of a study of blood T cells in healthy people across ages. TCRdb re-derived calls from the 5' RACE reads in MiXCR, one entry per CDR3 protein. The sample lists about 1 million distinct CDR3 sequences; approximately 25% were seen once. The same specimen was also included in a second study, on T cells of mothers and their children.

The specimen was blood. The receptor source for this set is a girl aged 2 to 9 in good health. Each CDR3 is given with its conserved first and last residue. A D gene is named only where the DNA matches it firmly. Rows may omit the clone size; those that give it use once, few, many or a size class.

D gene	clone size	V gene	J gene	CDR3 DNA	CDR3 protein
NA	few	TRBV4-1	TRBJ2-7	TGCGCCAGCAGCCAAGGGGGCGGGGCCCTTTCCTACGAGCAGTACTTC	CASSQGGGALSYEQYF
NA	NA	TRBV10-2	TRBJ2-1	TGCGCCAGCAGTGGGTGGTGGGGGAGCCGAAATGAGCAGTTCTTC	CASSGWWGSRNEQFF
TRBD1	few	TRBV28	TRBJ1-5	TGTGCCAGCAGTTTACCTGGGACAGGGGGCAATCAGCCCCAGCATTTT	CASSLPGTGGNQPQHF
TRBD1	NA	TRBV3-1	TRBJ2-2	TGTGCCAGCAGCCCTCACAGGGGGTACACCGGGGAGCTGTTTTTT	CASSPHRGYTGELFF
TRBD2	few	TRBV2	TRBJ2-7	TGTGCCACCTTAAGAATAGCGGGAGCGGGCGAGCAGTACTTC	CATLRIAGAGEQYF
TRBD1	NA	TRBV28	TRBJ1-2	TGTGCCAGCACCCGCCCCGGGGACAGATATGGCTACACCTTC	CASTRPGDRYGYTF
NA	many	TRBV6-2/TRBV6-3	TRBJ2-7	TGTGCCAGCAGTTACCGGCTTCTCTACGAGCAGTACTTC	CASSYRLLYEQYF
NA	few	TRBV11-3	TRBJ2-2	TGTGCCAGCAGCTTAGACGTCACCGGGGAGCTGTTTTTT	CASSLDVTGELFF
NA	NA	TRBV14	TRBJ1-2	TGTGCCAGCAGCCAAGTGATAAGTGTCTTCGGCTACACCTTC	CASSQVISVFGYTF
TRBD2	NA	TRBV12-3/TRBV12-4	TRBJ2-5	TGTGCCAGCAGTTTATCAGGGGTATTAACTAGCGGGCGGGTAATCCAAGAGACCCAGTACTTC	CASSLSGVLTSGRVIQETQYF
TRBD1	NA	TRBV2	TRBJ2-7	TGTGCCAGCAGTGGGGGTTGGACAGGGATCTACGAGCAGTACTTC	CASSGGWTGIYEQYF
NA	NA	TRBV6-2/TRBV6-3	TRBJ2-7	TGTGCCAGCAGTTACTCGAAATTGGCAGGGCGGACCTACGAGCAGTACTTC	CASSYSKLAGRTYEQYF
NA	NA	TRBV6-1	TRBJ2-5	TGTGCCAGCAGTGCCTCCGGGTCCGGAGCTCGGGAGCAGTACTTC	CASSASGSGAREQYF
NA	NA	TRBV12-3/TRBV12-4	TRBJ2-5	TGTGCCAGCAACTCCGGACAGTCTCCGTCGACCCAGTACTTC	CASNSGQSPSTQYF
TRBD2	NA	TRBV29-1	TRBJ2-1	TGCAGCGACCTTAGCGGGAGGGCCAATGAGCAGTTCTTC	CSDLSGRANEQFF
TRBD2	NA	TRBV29-1	TRBJ2-1	TGCAGCGTTGATCTAGCGGGAGTTAATCGTTGGAATGAGCAGTTCTTC	CSVDLAGVNRWNEQFF
TRBD2	few	TRBV12-3/TRBV12-4	TRBJ2-5	TGTGCCAGCAGTCCCCGGGGAGGGAGCACGGCAGAGACCCAGTACTTC	CASSPRGGSTAETQYF
NA	few	TRBV5-1	TRBJ2-1	TGCGCCAGCAGCCCCGCGACAGACAATGAGCAGTTCTTC	CASSPATDNEQFF
NA	few	TRBV6-2/TRBV6-3	TRBJ2-4	TGTGCCAGCAGAAAGGCCGCCATCCTTCTAGCCAAAAACATTCAGTACTTC	CASRKAAILLAKNIQYF
NA	NA	TRBV29-1	TRBJ2-1	TGCAGCGTTGAACGGGGGCATGAGCAGTTCTTC	CSVERGHEQFF
TRBD2	NA	TRBV12-3/TRBV12-4	TRBJ2-1	TGTGCCAGCACCAACGGACTAGCCGACAATGAGCAGTTCTTC	CASTNGLADNEQFF
NA	few	TRBV20-1	TRBJ1-1	TGCAGTGCTAGGGCTATGGACACTGAAGCTTTCTTT	CSARAMDTEAFF
NA	few	TRBV6-2/TRBV6-3	TRBJ2-3	TGTGCCAGCAGCCACCGGGACCCTCAGTGGACAGATACGCAGTATTTT	CASSHRDPQWTDTQYF
TRBD1	NA	TRBV20-1	TRBJ1-1	TGCAGTGCTCCAACGACAGGGGCTGACACTGAAGCTTTCTTT	CSAPTTGADTEAFF
NA	NA	TRBV5-1	TRBJ1-1	TGCGCCAGCAGCTTGGAATTGGGGACTGAAGCTTTCTTT	CASSLELGTEAFF
TRBD2	NA	TRBV10-3	TRBJ2-7	TGTGCCATCGGGGGGGTCTCCTACGAGCAGTACTTC	CAIGGVSYEQYF
NA	NA	TRBV14	TRBJ1-4	TGTGCCAGCAGCCAGGCTTCGCGGCTCTCAACTAATGAAAAACTGTTTTTT	CASSQASRLSTNEKLFF
NA	NA	TRBV6-2/TRBV6-3	TRBJ2-7	TGTGCCAGCAGTTATACCGCGGGTAGGGGTCCGTCCTACGAGCAGTACTTC	CASSYTAGRGPSYEQYF
NA	few	TRBV12-3/TRBV12-4	TRBJ1-2	TGTGCCAGCAGTCTCGGTCAGGTGCAAGGCTACACCTTC	CASSLGQVQGYTF
TRBD2	NA	TRBV11-1	TRBJ2-5	TGTGCCAGCAGCTTAGCAACTAGCGGGGAACAAGAGACCCAGTACTTC	CASSLATSGEQETQYF
TRBD2	NA	TRBV29-1	TRBJ2-1	TGCAGCGTCTGGCCAGCGGGAGATACAAAGCAGTTCTTC	CSVWPAGDTKQFF
NA	NA	TRBV20-1	TRBJ2-3	TGCAGTGCTAACCCCGGGGGCGTAGGAAAAGATACGCAGTATTTT	CSANPGGVGKDTQYF
TRBD1	few	TRBV19	TRBJ2-1	TGTGCCAGTAGCTTGACAGGGACCTACACTGAGCAGCTCTTC	CASSLTGTYTEQLF
NA	NA	TRBV2	TRBJ1-6	TGTGCCAGCCAGGACTCCTATAATTCACCCCTCCACTTT	CASQDSYNSPLHF
TRBD1	few	TRBV5-5	TRBJ1-2	TGTGCCAGCAGCTTGGCGGGACAGACCCTCTATGGCTACACCTTC	CASSLAGQTLYGYTF
NA	few	TRBV12-3/TRBV12-4	TRBJ2-6	TGTGCCAGCAGTTTGTGGGACTCTGGGGCCAACGTCCTGACTTTC	CASSLWDSGANVLTF
NA	NA	TRBV6-1	TRBJ2-7	TGTGCCAGCAGTGAAATAGGCTACGAGCAGTACTTC	CASSEIGYEQYF
NA	NA	TRBV29-1	TRBJ2-7	TGCAGCGTTTCGACTGACTACGAGCAGTACTTC	CSVSTDYEQYF
TRBD1	NA	TRBV6-6	TRBJ2-3	TGTGCCACCCGACAGGGGGTGAGGTGGGCAGATACGCAGTATTTT	CATRQGVRWADTQYF